The rows below give T cell receptor beta chains drawn from one sample of a study of post-analysis software for immune sequencing data. TCRdb re-derived calls from the PCR reads in MiXCR, one entry per CDR3 protein. The data show 450,000 to 700,000 distinct CDR3 sequences, around 40% seen once. The sequencing input was blood. These receptor sequences come from a girl under 18 with multiple sclerosis. Both conserved end residues are part of each CDR3.

V gene,CDR3 protein
TRBV12-3/TRBV12-4,CASRNLQETQYF
TRBV6-5,CASSSLGLHEQYF
TRBV28,CASNRGGEDTQYF
TRBV9,CASSVGAGNSPLHF
TRBV12-3/TRBV12-4,CASSFLAKNIQYF
TRBV7-9,CASSLFLTSGGPSYNEQFF
TRBV20-1,CSARADGGSLSYNEQFF
TRBV29-1,CSVPLAGVIEQFF
TRBV29-1,CSVSGRNTDTQYF
TRBV29-1,CSVDPGLAAQFF
TRBV5-1,CASWTSGLGEQFF
TRBV3-1,CASSPASGRRNEQFF
TRBV5-6,CASSLLLAGGNEQFF
TRBV6-6,CASIQGALTTLHF
TRBV7-8,CASSLNRRTWHSYEQYF
TRBV29-1,CSVEQGGYGYTF
TRBV2,CASSVAGDAETQYF
TRBV29-1,CSVELFGTGEPNEQYF
TRBV7-9,CASSLLAGTQPYEQYF
TRBV27,CASSLLNGYEQFF
TRBV7-2,CASRPDPNTGELFF
TRBV3-1,CASSRAAGDETQYF
TRBV13,CASRPRLTSTDTQYF
TRBV7-9,CASSLIDPSEWTQYF
TRBV20-1,CSASTGTGVNEQYF
TRBV7-9,CASSFRTESSYNEQFF
TRBV20-1,CSASGILLGGTDTQYF